This TCR beta chain stems from a study of memory CD8 T cells in hepatitis C reinfection. Per germline, CDR1 LNHDA and CDR2 SQIVND (reference sequence). The germline V and J ends were trimmed by 4 bases and 2 bases, with 12 bases remaining between them. The CDR3 runs to 15 residues. TCRdb's table, derived via immunoSEQ multiplex PCR, lists solely in-frame clones and lacks some. Seen here are around 4,400 clones, about 87% observed once, and the top ten hold approximately 24%. Time point: late/post reinfection, 12 to 24 weeks after detection. No in vitro expansion preceded TCR sequencing of the sorted cells.

The sequenced sample was naive CD8+ T cells sorted from blood. The TCR originated in a man aged 45-65 years with hepatitis C virus infection. The rearrangement joins TRBV19 to TRBJ2-1, with D hard to call. This CDR3 is CASSRGLGPYNEQFF. In nucleotides, the CDR3 is TGTGCCAGTAGTAGAGGCCTCGGCCCCTACAATGAGCAGTTCTTC.